The source of this TCR beta chain is a study of T cells in Graves' hyperthyroidism and ophthalmopathy (dated by TCRdb to between 2017 and 2020). Regarding the research as a whole: Peripheral blood was sampled at the time of initial diagnosis, prior to any treatment. A discovery cohort of 95 to 100 patients, approximately 45 with Graves' ophthalmopathy and about 60 with stable Graves' hyperthyroidism, was used to find distinguishing TCR V-J signatures. An independent validation cohort of under 20 hyperthyroidism patients and about 15 patients who later progressed to ophthalmopathy tested prospective prediction of ophthalmopathy. The 95 to 100 discovery patients were randomly divided into training and test sets at a 7:3 ratio. In addition, the study compared T-cell repertoires in thyroid tissue and in blood from six Graves' hyperthyroidism patients. After blood sampling, hyperthyroidism patients were treated with methimazole at a starting dose of 30 mg daily, and ophthalmopathy patients were treated with high-dose intravenous methylprednisolone. The paper reports TCR Vbeta CDR3 sequencing of 130 to 150 peripheral blood samples: some 44 ophthalmopathy, 70 to 85 hyperthyroidism and approximately 17 progressor patients.

CDR1 and CDR2, per the germline V gene (reference sequence), are LNHNV and YYDKDF. V is reduced by 8 bases and J by 2 bases, leaving a spacing of 16 bases between them. There are 14 amino acids in the CDR3, from cysteine to phenylalanine inclusive. Kept here is only the CDR3 DNA, which spans 42 bases and is read in frame from base 1. The TCR beta CDR3 regions were amplified from the RNA transcripts. A first-round RT-PCR of the TCR CDR3 used the HTBI primer set with the Qiagen OneStep RT-PCR kit. Libraries were constructed in a second round of multiplex PCR, after which size selection and purification were carried out. The libraries were sequenced on an Illumina HiSeq2000 using paired-end 100 bp reads. Under the source paper's analysis protocol: SOAPnuke was used to process the raw data, removing reads that contained adapters or uncalled bases, had a mean Phred below 15, or lacked an exact match to the constant primer or identifier. COPE v1.2.5 was used to merge the high-quality paired reads, and each unique nucleotide sequence was defined as a clonotype. MiTCR v1.1 was used to align the clonotypes against IMGT TRBV, TRBD and TRBJ reference segments. The analysis included only V-J combinations with a frequency above 0.0001, which together covered over 98% of the repertoires. The TCS score was defined as the ratio of F50 (clonal expansion) to E x V (chaos), calculated using BLOSUM62-based TCRdist between CDR3 peptides within each V-J. Welch's t-statistics and random forest reduced roughly 500 V-J features to 10 to 15, which were used in a naive Bayes classifier (R e1071). TCRdb reanalyzed the raw reads on its own, using fastp at Q25 for trimming and MiXCR for clone calling, and kept in-frame beta chains. Each entry is one CDR3 protein sequence, shown with its most common DNA and genes. The V and J calls here are based on TCRdb, not the publication. The sample includes roughly 100,000 distinct CDR3 sequences, with over 50% observed a single time. Of the sample, around 27% is held by the ten largest clones.

A word on this clonotype: Its antigen is not yet known. No much larger clone is present one base from it, and per-base qualities are unavailable.

Stable Graves' hyperthyroidism was defined as no progression to ophthalmopathy during 18 months of follow-up. The hyperthyroidism patients were between 18 and 65 years old and newly diagnosed, with a disease duration of less than 2 months. The study excluded patients with uncontrolled infections, other autoimmune diseases, pregnancy or lactation. Clinical symptoms, serum thyroxine and TRAb, thyroid ultrasound, and orbital computed tomography formed the basis for the diagnoses. Ficoll-Paque density gradient centrifugation was used to isolate PBMCs from about 10 ml of fresh peripheral blood. Trizol reagent was used to extract total RNA, and RNA quality was then checked on an Agilent 2100 Bioanalyzer. General findings and caveats noted by the study authors: In cross-validation, a model built on a 13 V-J signature told ophthalmopathy apart from stable hyperthyroidism with 85% to 90% sensitivity and around 83% specificity, and in testing the same model reached 80%/75%. In validation, the model predicted progression to ophthalmopathy with around 71% sensitivity and around 72% specificity, a median of 6.5 months before onset. Most expanded thyroid clonotypes (frequency above 0.001) were also detected in blood, a finding suggesting that blood repertoires may reflect thyroid immune responses. Sample size was not statistically predetermined, and investigators were not blinded to group allocation.

The sequence came from a woman aged 40 to 50 with Graves' hyperthyroidism. Sequencing was done on a sample of blood. Recombination joined TRBV15 with TRBJ2-7, with TRBD2 as a weak D call on 6 bases. The DNA reads as follows: TGTGCCACCGCGGAGAGACTAGGGACCTACGAGCAGTACTTC. It is translated as CATAERLGTYEQYF.